The sequence of this TCR beta chain was determined in a study of shared clonotypes between healthy human individuals. J was trimmed by 7 bases and V by 0 bases; bases with no gene match: 0. Germline V gene lookup returns CDR1 MNHEY and CDR2 SVGAGI. This CDR3 region has 14 residues. Clones were read by immunoSEQ multiplex PCR, and TCRdb kept only the in-frame ones, dropping some. The sample holds approximately 700,000 clones, 55% to 85% seen once. The source is a woman in her thirties in good health. V usage is TRBV6-5 and J usage is TRBJ2-2; 9 bases are shared with TRBD1. Source material: memory CD4+ T cells sorted from blood. Subset specified: CD45RA-negative fraction. CDR3 in amino acids: CASSYSTGGGELFF. DNA of the CDR3: TGTGCCAGCAGTTACTCGACAGGGGGCGGGGAGCTGTTTTTT.